The 2 T cell receptor beta chains below all came from one sample that was sequenced in a study of T cells in women clearing cervical HPV infection. Data came from immunoSEQ multiplex PCR; TCRdb stores just in-frame clones and leaves some out. This specimen shows some 20,000 clones; the ten leading clones hold about 5%. Material: blood buffy coat. These receptors came from a woman aged 18 to 75 with a cervical HPV16 infection that either progressed to CIN3+ or cleared (not recorded which).

In the case of this clone: The read ends 3 residues early relative to the CDR3; the germline J gene fills the gap. The chain joins TRBV24-1 to TRBJ2-1; TRBD1 matches at 8 bases. V lost 4 bases to trimming and J lost 5 bases; unmatched junction nucleotides: 9. Germline CDR1 and CDR2: KGHDR and SFDVKD. This CDR3 has 16 amino acids. CDR3 region: CATSESLGTGNNEQFF. CDR3 DNA, as far as it was read: TGTGCCACCAGTGAGTCCCTCGGGACAGGTAACAATGAG.

In the case of this clone: The CDR3 end is not reached by the read, which stops 3 residues before it; the germline J gene fills it in. The V gene is TRBV6-1, the J gene TRBJ2-2; D unclear. Germline V lookup: CDR1 MNHNS, CDR2 SASEGT. Deletions cut 1 base from V and 7 bases from J, with 13 bases between. The CDR3 loop spans 15 amino acids. The CDR3 region is CASSEGGYVIGELFF. The sequenced CDR3 bases are TGTGCCAGCAGTGAAGGCGGCTATGTGATCGGGGAG.